This T cell receptor (beta chain) was sequenced during a study of cytomegalovirus exposure and HLA in healthy donors. General study results and limits: There were some public TCRs occurring in many donors, but most TCR sequences were rare.

PCR involved 60 Vbeta and 13 Jbeta primers. Sequencing used immunoSEQ multiplex PCR; TCRdb keeps in-frame clones, though not all of them. The table records 200,000 or so clones, about 79% of them present only once. Comments on this clone: Its antigen is not known.

The clonotype was recovered from a boy aged 2 to 10 in good health and CMV-seronegative. Sequenced: PBMCs.

This chain's CDR3 is CASSFTANTEAFF. CDR3 coding DNA: TGTGCCAGCAGTTTTACTGCGAACACTGAAGCTTTCTTT. V gene TRBV27 combines with J gene TRBJ1-1; D call uncertain. The CDR3 totals 13 residues. Trimming removed 3 bases from V and 1 base from J, with 6 bases in between. Germline V gives CDR1 MNHEY, CDR2 SMNVEV (reference sequence).